This is a list of T cell receptor beta chains from one sample in a study of T cell changes during pregnancy in multiple sclerosis. Sequencing used immunoSEQ multiplex PCR; TCRdb keeps in-frame clones, though not all of them. The data show fewer than 75,000 clones, with 75% to 95% seen just once and roughly 2.1% held by the top ten. The sequencing used peripheral blood, collected in the first trimester of pregnancy. The receptors stem from a female donor with multiple sclerosis, enrolled in a pregnancy study. CDR3s include the opening cysteine and the closing phenylalanine or tryptophan. D genes are given only for firm matches. Size values are once, few and many counts, or a class for expanded clones, and some rows have none.

>TRBJ2-7|NA|NA|TRBV5-5
TGTGCCAGCAGCTTTTGGGGGCTATCCTACGAGCAGTACTTC
CASSFWGLSYEQYF
>TRBJ1-2|NA|NA|TRBV19
TGTGCCAGTAGTATAGGCAGATCCCACTATGGCTACACCTTC
CASSIGRSHYGYTF
>TRBJ1-2|NA|NA|TRBV19
TGTGCCAGTAGTATACTACTTTCGACAGGCTATAACTATGGCTACACCTTC
CASSILLSTGYNYGYTF
>TRBJ1-2|NA|few|TRBV30
TGTGCCTGGAGTGTAGGACACGGCTACACCTTC
CAWSVGHGYTF
>TRBJ1-3|TRBD1|NA|TRBV19
TGTGCCAGTAGTATAGGGGACAGATCCTCTGGAAACACCATATATTTT
CASSIGDRSSGNTIYF
>TRBJ1-1|NA|many|TRBV18
TGTGCCAGCTCACCACTTCCGGGACAAGGGCCGAACACTGAAGCTTTCTTT
CASSPLPGQGPNTEAFF
>TRBJ1-4|NA|NA|TRBV2
TGTGCCAGCAGCCAAGATCTACAGAACGAAAAACTGTTTTTT
CASSQDLQNEKLFF
>TRBJ1-3|TRBD1|once|TRBV7-9
TGTGCCAGCAGCGTCAACAGGGGGGACGGAAACACCATATATTTT
CASSVNRGDGNTIYF
>TRBJ2-7|TRBD2|NA|TRBV2
TGTGCCAGCAGTGCCTCAACCGGGACTACATGGACCTACGAGCAGTACTTC
CASSASTGTTWTYEQYF
>TRBJ2-1|NA|NA|TRBV5-1
TGCGCCAGCAGTGTCGACAATGAGCAGTTCTTC
CASSVDNEQFF
>TRBJ2-1|NA|NA|TRBV5-1
TGCGCCAGCAGCTTGTCACAGGGTAAAGATGAGCAGTTCTTC
CASSLSQGKDEQFF
>TRBJ1-4|NA|NA|TRBV6-1
TGTGCCAGCAGTGAACGCTATGCGGGCGAGGGTAATGAAAAACTGTTTTTT
CASSERYAGEGNEKLFF
>TRBJ2-2|NA|NA|TRBV18
TGTGCCAGCTCATCCTGGACAGATAACACCGGGGAGCTGTTTTTT
CASSSWTDNTGELFF
>TRBJ2-5|NA|NA|TRBV11-2
TGTGCCAGCAGCCCTTGGGAAACGGGAAAGGGTGAGACCCAGTACTTC
CASSPWETGKGETQYF
>TRBJ1-1|NA|NA|TRBV29-1
TGCAGCGACTTGAGGGGGACTTTCTTT
CSDLRGTFF
>TRBJ2-3|TRBD2|NA|TRBV28
TGTGCCAGCAGTGATGTAGCGGGGGGGGGCACAGATACGCAGTATTTT
CASSDVAGGGTDTQYF
>TRBJ2-1|TRBD2|NA|TRBV5-1
TGCGCCAGCAGCTACACTAGCGGGGGTTACAATGAGCAGTTCTTC
CASSYTSGGYNEQFF
>TRBJ1-2|NA|NA|TRBV5-4
TGTGCCAGCAGCTTGGAGGGGGGGTCGGGCTACACCTTC
CASSLEGGSGYTF
>TRBJ2-7|TRBD2|NA|TRBV11-2
TGTGCCAGCAGCGGGGGACTAGCGGGGGGTTCGGGGGAGCAGTACTTC
CASSGGLAGGSGEQYF
>TRBJ2-5|NA|NA|TRBV7-2
TGTGCCAGCAGCAAGGGGACTTTTGAGACCCAGTACTTC
CASSKGTFETQYF
>TRBJ1-1|NA|NA|TRBV29-1
TGCAGCGTTGACCAGGGAGGTTGGAACACTGAAGCTTTCTTT
CSVDQGGWNTEAFF
>TRBJ2-5|TRBD2|NA|TRBV6-5
TGTGCCAGCAGTTCTCGGAGACTAGCGGGGGGGGAGACCCAGTACTTC
CASSSRRLAGGETQYF
>TRBJ2-5|NA|NA|TRBV7-6
TGTGCCAGCAGCCGGGGACTCCTCGGTGAGACCCAGTACTTC
CASSRGLLGETQYF
>TRBJ1-4|NA|NA|TRBV5-4
TGTGCCAGCAGCTTGGGGTTGGAGTCAGAGGTCCCAACTAATGAAAAACTGTTTTTT
CASSLGLESEVPTNEKLFF
>TRBJ2-3|TRBD1|NA|TRBV27
TGTGCCAGCAGCAACAGGGGGCGATCCCTGAACCCAACCCACCATACGCAGTATTTT
CASSNRGRSLNPTHHTQYF
>TRBJ1-5|NA|NA|TRBV30
TGTGCCTGGGGGGCGCGGAGCAATCAGCCCCAGCATTTT
CAWGARSNQPQHF
>TRBJ2-1|TRBD2|NA|TRBV5-1
TGCGCCAGCAGCTTGGTGGGGGGGTTTAGGCGTTCCGGTGAGCAGTTCTTC
CASSLVGGFRRSGEQFF
>TRBJ1-4|NA|NA|TRBV4-2
TGTGCCAGCAGCCAAGATTGGGCGGCGGGCGATGAAAAACTGTTTTTT
CASSQDWAAGDEKLFF
>TRBJ2-3|NA|NA|TRBV9
TGTGCCAGCAGCGTAGCGGGAAAGAGAACAGATACGCAGTATTTT
CASSVAGKRTDTQYF
>TRBJ1-6|NA|once|TRBV5-6
TGTGCCAGCAGCCCAGGCAGGGGCCTGCATAATTCACCCCTCCACTTT
CASSPGRGLHNSPLHF
>TRBJ2-6|TRBD2|NA|TRBV4-1
TGCGCCAGCAGCCGGCTCGCTAGCGGGAACTCTGGGGCCAACGTCCTGACTTTC
CASSRLASGNSGANVLTF
>TRBJ2-4|NA|NA|TRBV28
TGTGCCAGCAGTTTGATGTCAGGGGTAAACATTCAGTACTTC
CASSLMSGVNIQYF
>TRBJ2-1|TRBD2|once|TRBV5-1
TGCGCCAGCAGCTTGGGACCCTGGCGGGAGCAAATGGGGAATGAGCAGTTCTTC
CASSLGPWREQMGNEQFF
>TRBJ1-5|TRBD1|NA|TRBV6-6
TGTGCCAGCAGCGACCCCGGGACAGGGGGGAATCAGCCCCAGCATTTT
CASSDPGTGGNQPQHF
>TRBJ1-1|NA|NA|TRBV27
TGTGCCAGCAGTTTTATGGGGGGTGCGGGCATGAACACTGAAGCTTTCTTT
CASSFMGGAGMNTEAFF
>TRBJ2-1|NA|NA|TRBV6-1
TGTGCCAGCAGTGAACAGGGGCCCTACAATGAGCAGTTCTTC
CASSEQGPYNEQFF
>TRBJ1-1|NA|NA|TRBV5-1
TGCGCCAGCAGCTTGGGGACAACGAACACTGAAGCTTTCTTT
CASSLGTTNTEAFF
>TRBJ2-2|TRBD2|NA|TRBV15
TGTGCCACCAGCAGAACTAGCGGGGGCAGGACCGGGGAGCTGTTTTTT
CATSRTSGGRTGELFF
>TRBJ1-2|NA|NA|TRBV16
TGTGCCAGCAGCCAATCGGGGAAGGGAGTCTATGGCTACACCTTC
CASSQSGKGVYGYTF
>TRBJ2-7|NA|NA|TRBV6-5
TGTGCCAGCAGTTCGCCGGTGAGCGAGCAGTACTTC
CASSSPVSEQYF
>TRBJ1-3|NA|NA|TRBV7-6
TGTGCCAGCAGCTTAGCAGTCCGAGGAGCGTCAGGAAACACCATATATTTT
CASSLAVRGASGNTIYF
>TRBJ2-3|NA|once|TRBV5-1
TGCGCCAGCAGCTTGGAGCGTACGGGACTTGACACAGATACGCAGTATTTT
CASSLERTGLDTDTQYF
>TRBJ1-5|NA|NA|TRBV4-2
TGTGCCAGCAGCCAAGGAAGGGGGGGTCAGCCCCAGCATTTT
CASSQGRGGQPQHF
>TRBJ2-3|NA|NA|TRBV27
TGTGCCAGCAGTCCGTGGGCCCTTAGCACAGATACGCAGTATTTT
CASSPWALSTDTQYF
>TRBJ2-1|TRBD2|NA|TRBV7-3
TGTGCCAGCAGCTTAATTCCTAGCGGGAGGGCCGATGAGCAGTTCTTC
CASSLIPSGRADEQFF
>TRBJ2-3|TRBD2|NA|TRBV19
TGTGCCAGTAGTGATGTTGGGGCGGGAGGCTTATTCGGAGATACGCAGTATTTT
CASSDVGAGGLFGDTQYF
>TRBJ1-2|TRBD1|NA|TRBV5-4
TGTGCCAGCAGCAGGGACAGGGGCTATGGCTACACCTTC
CASSRDRGYGYTF
>TRBJ2-2|NA|NA|TRBV19
TGTGCCAGCAGACTCTTAACCGGGGAGCTGTTTTTT
CASRLLTGELFF
>TRBJ1-2|TRBD1|NA|TRBV5-6
TGTGCCAGCAGCTCGGGACAGGGGAACTATGGCTACACCTTC
CASSSGQGNYGYTF
>TRBJ1-1|NA|NA|TRBV19
TGTGCCAGTAGTATAACCGGGAGTGGAGTCACTGAAGCTTTCTTT
CASSITGSGVTEAFF
>TRBJ2-5|TRBD1|NA|TRBV25-1
TGTGCCAGCAGTGAATATAAAGGACAGGGTAAAGAGACCCAGTACTTC
CASSEYKGQGKETQYF
>TRBJ2-7|TRBD1|NA|TRBV28
TGTGCCAGCCACAGGGGGACGGGGGAGCAGTACTTC
CASHRGTGEQYF
>TRBJ1-2|NA|NA|TRBV30
TGTGCCTGGATGGACACTTCTAACTATGGCTACACCTTC
CAWMDTSNYGYTF
>TRBJ2-6|NA|NA|TRBV5-4
TGTGCCAGCAGCCCAACTCGTCACTCTGGGGCCAACGTCCTGACTTTC
CASSPTRHSGANVLTF